The 27 T cell receptor beta chains presented below share a single source sample, sequenced in a study of blood T cell repertoires in COVID-19. Profiling relied on immunoSEQ multiplex PCR, and the TCRdb table lists in-frame clones only, not all of them. Among about 56,000 clones, nearly 90% were seen once, and the ten largest hold 43%. Material: peripheral blood. The receptors shown here come from a woman aged 55-70 years with COVID-19, enrolled during active disease.

As DNA, the CDR3 is TGTGCCAGCTCCAGGACAGGGAGGTCCTACGAGCAGTACTTC. It codes for CASSRTGRSYEQYF. The gene calls are TRBV18 and TRBJ2-7, with TRBD1 matching 8 bases. The germline CDR1 and CDR2 sequences are KGHSH and LQKENI. This CDR3 has 14 residues. V dropped 6 bases and J dropped 1; count of bases not matched to a gene: 5.

The chain carries TRBV27 and TRBJ2-1; the D gene is possibly TRBD1 (7 bases). This CDR3 comprises 12 residues. The germline V gene encodes CDR1 MNHEY and CDR2 SMNVEV (reference sequence). V lost 3 bases, J lost 12 bases, and 12 bases lay in between. The CDR3 spells CASSFGQGGQFF. DNA for the CDR3: TGTGCCAGCAGTTTTGGGCAGGGGGGGCAGTTCTTC.

The genes are TRBV27 and TRBJ2-7; 12 nucleotides agree with TRBD1. The CDR3 extends over 14 amino acids. Germline assignment: CDR1 MNHEY and CDR2 SMNVEV (reference sequence). The V segment lost 8 bases and the J segment 5 bases; nucleotides outside the gene matches: 7. The CDR3 is CASSPGTGGHEQYF. In DNA form, the CDR3 reads TGTGCCAGCTCCCCCGGGACAGGGGGCCACGAGCAGTACTTC.

The rearrangement links TRBV11-2 to TRBJ2-1; maybe TRBD2 (6 bases). Between the trimmed V and J ends, which lost 6 bases and 4 bases, there was a span of 19 bases. Germline lookup yields CDR1 SGHAT and CDR2 FQNNGV. This CDR3 has 16 amino acids. The chain's CDR3 is CASSLAGGPLYNEQFF. The CDR3 DNA reads TGTGCCAGCAGTCTAGCCGGGGGACCGCTTTACAATGAGCAGTTCTTC.

The chain carries TRBV27 and TRBJ1-2, with 7 bases lining up with TRBD1. This CDR3 comprises 15 residues. CDR1 and CDR2 from the germline V gene are MNHEY and SMNVEV (reference sequence). The V segment lost 0 bases and the J segment 7 bases; nucleotides outside the gene matches: 8. The CDR3 is CASSLSAGQSAGYTF. CDR3 in DNA: TGTGCCAGCAGTTTATCGGCGGGACAGAGTGCTGGCTACACCTTC.

The chain joins TRBV3-1 (or the pseudogene TRBV3-2) to TRBJ2-7, with 8 bases identical to TRBD2. Germline assignment: CDR1 LGHDT and CDR2 YNNKEL (reference sequence). The CDR3 is made up of 18 amino acids. With 0 bases clipped from V and 4 bases from J, the junction kept 14 bases outside the gene matches. The CDR3: CASSQEGVGAGVFYEQYF. CDR3 coding DNA: TGTGCCAGCAGCCAAGAGGGTGTGGGAGCGGGAGTATTTTACGAGCAGTACTTC.

The sample holds one count of this clone. This chain joins TRBV11-2 and TRBJ1-6; maybe TRBD1 (5 bases). Trimming removed 4 bases from V and 0 bases from J, with 13 bases in between. This CDR3 comprises 17 residues. Germline-derived CDR1 and CDR2 are SGHAT and FQNNGV. CDR3 sequence (DNA): TGTGCCAGCAGCTACAGGACGCAGAGCTCCTATAATTCACCCCTCCACTTT. This codes for CASSYRTQSSYNSPLHF.

The V call is TRBV5-8, the J call TRBJ1-5; D uncertain. The CDR3 extends over 15 amino acids. V lost 0 bases and J 0 bases, leaving 7 bases between the germline ends. Per the germline V gene, CDR1 is SGHTS and CDR2 is YDEGEE. The CDR3 bases are TGTGCCAGCAGCTTGGGGCAGGCTAGCAATCAGCCCCAGCATTTT. It encodes CASSLGQASNQPQHF.

This clone was counted a few times. The chain employs TRBV15 and TRBJ2-5; 7 bases map to TRBD2. Germline CDR1 is LNHNV and CDR2 is YYDKDF (reference sequence). CDR3 length equals 16 residues. The ends lost 5 bases at V and 2 bases at J; junction bases unmatched: 11. The CDR3 DNA follows: TGTGCCACCAGCCATCCTGGGGGGGGTACACAAGAGACCCAGTACTTC. It is translated as CATSHPGGGTQETQYF.

V and J are TRBV2 and TRBJ2-1, with 12 bases lining up with TRBD2. This CDR3 has 15 residues. The V gene end was trimmed by 6 bases and the J gene end by 5 bases; junction bases not matched to a gene: 5. Per the germline V gene, CDR1 is SNHLY and CDR2 is FYNNEI. The CDR3, as DNA: TGTGCCAGCAGCCGACTAGCGGGAGAAGACAATGAGCAGTTCTTC. It is translated as CASSRLAGEDNEQFF.

CDR3 amino acids: CASSVASGTDTQYF. DNA for the CDR3: TGTGCCAGCAGCGTAGCTTCAGGCACAGATACGCAGTATTTT. The genes are TRBV9 and TRBJ2-3; D not certain. Germline CDR1 is SGDLS and CDR2 is YYNGEE. V shed 0 bases and J shed 1 base, with 6 bases lying between them. There are 14 residues in the CDR3.

J is TRBJ2-5 and V is TRBV9, with TRBD2 matching 10 bases. After removal of 2 bases from V and 3 bases from J, the junction contained 7 bases not matched to a gene. Germline lookup yields CDR1 SGDLS and CDR2 YYNGEE. The CDR3 is 16 residues long. CDR3 coding DNA: TGTGCCAGCAGCGTCGGTAGCGGGGGGATGGAAGAGACCCAGTACTTC. Its protein is CASSVGSGGMEETQYF. Filled out from reference TRBV9 and TRBJ2-5, the complete variable domain reads DSGVTQTPKHLITATGQRVTLRCSPRSGDLSVYWYQQSLDQGLQFLIQYYNGEERAKGNILERFSAQQFPDLHSELNLSSLELGDSALYFCASSVGSGGMEETQYFGPGTRLLVL.

The CDR3 here is CAWMGGLLLQTYTF. Written as DNA, the CDR3 is TGTGCCTGGATGGGGGGACTTCTCCTCCAGACCTACACCTTC. V and J are TRBV30 and TRBJ1-2, with D possibly matching TRBD1 (5 bases). V lost 4 bases and J lost 10, with 22 bases in between. CDR1 and CDR2 from the germline V gene are GTSNPN and SVGIG (reference sequence). The CDR3 covers 14 residues. The full variable domain, rest sourced from reference TRBV30 and TRBJ1-2, is SQTIHQWPATLVQPVGSPLSLECTVEGTSNPNLYWYRQAAGRGLQLLFYSVGIGQISSEVPQNLSASRPQDRQFILSSKKLLLSDSGFYLCAWMGGLLLQTYTFGSGTRLTVV.

The table lists this clone with a count of one. V is TRBV18 and J is TRBJ2-1; D is undetermined. Germline loops: CDR1 KGHSH, CDR2 LQKENI. V gave up 2 bases and J gave up 0 bases, with 11 bases separating them. The CDR3 is made up of 16 amino acids. The CDR3 protein is CASSPYSSSSYNEQFF. CDR3 bases: TGTGCCAGCTCACCATACTCTTCGAGCTCCTACAATGAGCAGTTCTTC. Using reference TRBV18 and TRBJ2-1 for the parts outside the CDR3, the full variable domain is NAGVMQNPRHLVRRRGQEARLRCSPMKGHSHVYWYRQLPEEGLKFMVYLQKENIIDESGMPKERFSAEFPKEGPSILRIQQVVRGDSAAYFCASSPYSSSSYNEQFFGPGTRLTVL.

The chain uses TRBV18 and TRBJ1-1; TRBD1 is a possible D gene (6 bases). The CDR3 runs to 13 residues. Trimming shortened V by 3 bases and J by 5 bases, and 10 bases separated the two germline ends. From germline, CDR1 is KGHSH and CDR2 LQKENI. CDR3 in amino acids: CASSPTGLTEAFF. The CDR3 region has the DNA TGTGCCAGCTCACCTACAGGGTTGACTGAAGCTTTCTTT.

This chain links TRBV19 with TRBJ1-2, with D possibly TRBD1 on 5 matching bases. V lost 3 bases, J lost 10 bases, and 15 bases lay in between. CDR1 and CDR2 (germline): LNHDA, SQIVND (reference sequence). CDR3 length equals 13 residues. This CDR3 reads CASSIAGINDYTF. The DNA of the CDR3 is TGTGCCAGTAGTATCGCAGGGATCAATGACTACACCTTC. The full variable domain, its missing parts supplied by reference TRBV19 and TRBJ1-2, is DGGITQSPKYLFRKEGQNVTLSCEQNLNHDAMYWYRQDPGQGLRLIYYSQIVNDFQKGDIAEGYSVSREKKESFPLTVTSAQKNPTAFYLCASSIAGINDYTFGSGTRLTVV.

The chain couples TRBV7-9 to TRBJ2-7; D is possibly TRBD1 (7 bases). CDR1 and CDR2 (germline): SEHNR, FQNEAQ (reference sequence). The CDR3 has 11 amino acids. V dropped 9 bases and J dropped 5 bases, with 11 bases sitting between them. The CDR3 bases are TGTGCCAGTGGAGGGGGCCACGAGCAGTACTTC. Amino acids: CASGGGHEQYF.

The rearrangement joins TRBV6-5 to TRBJ2-6; a weak D match, TRBD2 (5 bases). V was trimmed by 7 bases and J by 1 base, leaving 11 bases between them. This CDR3 region has 15 residues. The V gene's germline CDR1 is MNHEY and CDR2 SVGAGI. The CDR3, as DNA: TGTGCCAGCACCATGGGGAGTTCTGGGGCCAACGTCCTGACTTTC. This codes for CASTMGSSGANVLTF.

This clone occurred once. The chain carries TRBV7-2 and TRBJ2-1, with 9 bases that match TRBD2. V gave up 6 bases and J gave up 3 bases; unmatched junction bases: 9. The CDR3 length is 16 residues. CDR1 is SGHTA and CDR2 is FQGNSA in the germline V gene. The CDR3 sequence: CASRLTGTSFYNEQFF. The CDR3 DNA sequence: TGTGCCAGCAGATTGACCGGGACTAGCTTCTACAATGAGCAGTTCTTC.

The gene calls are TRBV28 and TRBJ2-7; 9 bases map to TRBD1. Germline V lookup: CDR1 MDHEN, CDR2 SYDVKM. The V segment lost 4 bases and the J segment 2 bases; nucleotides outside the gene matches: 6. CDR3 length: 15 residues. This CDR3 reads CASSSNRGPPYEQYF. CDR3 nucleotide sequence: TGTGCCAGCAGTTCGAACAGGGGGCCTCCCTACGAGCAGTACTTC.

In its sample, this clone was seen once. V gene TRBV7-8 combines with J gene TRBJ1-6; D ambiguous. Germline V gene sequence: CDR1 SGHVS, CDR2 FQNEAQ. This CDR3 spans 13 amino acids. Trimming took off 9 bases at V and 7 bases at J, with 13 bases between the two ends. This CDR3 reads CASKIDFNSPLHF. In DNA, the CDR3 is TGTGCCAGTAAGATAGACTTCAATTCACCCCTCCACTTT.

J is TRBJ2-7 and V is TRBV28; maybe TRBD1 (5 bases). There are 14 residues in the CDR3. The ends were cut back, 4 bases at V and 3 bases at J, with 13 bases in the middle. Germline CDR1 reads MDHEN; CDR2 reads SYDVKM. The CDR3 coding sequence is TGTGCCAGCAGTTCAAACCAGGGCTTCTACGAGCAGTACTTC. It is translated as CASSSNQGFYEQYF. Full variable domain (rest looked up from reference TRBV28 and TRBJ2-7): DVKVTQSSRYLVKRTGEKVFLECVQDMDHENMFWYRQDPGLGLRLIYFSYDVKMKEKGDIPEGYSVSREKKERFSLILESASTNQTSMYLCASSSNQGFYEQYFGPGTRLTVT.

This clone was seen only once. The chain has TRBV5-1 and TRBJ2-1, with D possibly being TRBD2 (5 bases). The CDR3 is 15 amino acids. The germline gives CDR1 SGHRS, CDR2 YFSETQ. Trimming took off 5 bases at V and 7 bases at J, with 19 bases between the two ends. DNA for the CDR3: TGCGCCAGCAGGGAAGGACTCACCGTACAGAATGAGCAGTTCTTC. Translation: CASREGLTVQNEQFF. Drawing the rest from reference TRBV5-1 and TRBJ2-1, the complete variable domain is KAGVTQTPRYLIKTRGQQVTLSCSPISGHRSVSWYQQTPGQGLQFLFEYFSETQRNKGNFPGRFSGRQFSNSRSEMNVSTLELGDSALYLCASREGLTVQNEQFFGPGTRLTVL.

V is TRBV3-1 (or the pseudogene TRBV3-2) and J is TRBJ1-5; the D is unclear. V was clipped by 1 base and J by 7 bases, with 8 bases between them. Germline CDR1 LGHDT, CDR2 YNNKEL (reference sequence). This CDR3 is 13 amino acids long. CDR3 in amino acids: CASSQAHKQPQHF. In DNA form, the CDR3 reads TGTGCCAGCAGCCAAGCCCACAAGCAGCCCCAGCATTTT.

This clone was found once. The V call is TRBV7-2, the J call TRBJ2-1; D is perhaps TRBD2 (5 bases). The CDR3 is 15 amino acids. Germline V gene lookup returns CDR1 SGHTA and CDR2 FQGNSA. Trimming took 2 bases from V and 6 from J, leaving 14 bases between them. This chain's CDR3 is CASSLPSGMSNEQFF. As DNA, the CDR3 is TGTGCCAGCAGCTTACCCTCGGGGATGAGCAATGAGCAGTTCTTC.

The count of this clone is one. The rearrangement joins TRBV30 to TRBJ1-5; 8 positions agree with TRBD1. The V gene's germline CDR1 is GTSNPN and CDR2 SVGIG (reference sequence). With V trimmed by 2 bases and J by 8 bases, 8 bases remained unmatched. The CDR3 is 14 amino acids. The CDR3 sequence: CAWSLNRGRKPQHF. CDR3 DNA sequence: TGTGCCTGGAGTCTAAACAGGGGGAGAAAGCCCCAGCATTTT.

The chain couples TRBV19 to TRBJ1-6, with D perhaps TRBD1 (5 bases). V lost 6 bases to trimming and J lost 9 bases, with 15 bases between them. Germline CDR1 is LNHDA and CDR2 is SQIVND (reference sequence). This CDR3 is 14 amino acids long. The CDR3 DNA reads TGTGCCAGTAGAGATGGGGGGAAGCGTTCACCCCTCCACTTT. Protein product: CASRDGGKRSPLHF.